Shown below are 19 T cell receptor beta chains from a single sample sequenced in a study of identifying expanded T cells in peripheral blood. Sequenced by immunoSEQ multiplex PCR; TCRdb stores in-frame clones only, minus some. Of tens of thousands of clones listed, around 84% are singletons. The sequencing input was blood. The receptor set was obtained from a person aged 18-70 years in good health.

The chain employs TRBV7-2 and TRBJ2-3, with D uncertain. CDR3 length equals 15 residues. Germline V gene data show CDR1 as SGHTA and CDR2 as FQGNSA. The V and J ends lost 5 bases and 0 bases respectively, with 12 bases between them. CDR3 sequence reads: CASSIDTISTDTQYF. CDR3 DNA sequence: TGTGCCAGCAGCATTGACACTATCAGCACAGATACGCAGTATTTT.

The chain links TRBV18 to TRBJ2-7, with D uncertain. CDR1 and CDR2 from the germline V gene are KGHSH and LQKENI. The V gene lost 2 bases and the J gene lost 0 bases, with 5 bases spanning the gap. CDR3 length equals 13 residues. This CDR3 reads CASSPTASYEQYF. For the CDR3, the DNA is TGTGCCAGCTCACCAACAGCCTCCTACGAGCAGTACTTC.

This clone was found once. The chain recombines TRBV27 with TRBJ2-7; possibly TRBD2 for D (6 bases). The CDR3 is 15 residues long. Trimming pared 1 base from V and 2 bases from J, leaving 12 bases between. Germline V gives CDR1 MNHEY, CDR2 SMNVEV (reference sequence). CDR3 nucleotide sequence: TGTGCCAGCAGTTTATTTCGGGGAGGCCCCTACGAGCAGTACTTC. As protein: CASSLFRGGPYEQYF.

Written as DNA, the CDR3 is TGTGCCAGCAGCCAAGAAAGGGGGTCCTGGCAGCCCCAGCATTTT. It is translated as CASSQERGSWQPQHF. This rearrangement joins TRBV4-2 to TRBJ1-5; tentative D call: TRBD1 (6 bases). The length of the CDR3 is 15 residues. Germline values: CDR1 LGHNA, CDR2 YNFKEQ. V gave up 0 bases and J gave up 7 bases, with 13 bases separating them.

J is TRBJ1-4 and V is TRBV10-3, with TRBD1 matching over 9 bases. This CDR3 comprises 15 residues. Trimming removed 5 bases from V and 5 bases from J; junction bases left unmatched: 6. Germline CDR1 and CDR2: ENHRY and SYGVKD. The CDR3 bases are TGTGCCATCAGTCCGGACAGGGGCGCGAATGAAAAACTGTTTTTT. Translated, it gives CAISPDRGANEKLFF.

This clone was recorded once. The V gene is TRBV19, the J gene TRBJ2-1, with unresolved D. Trimming shortened V by 3 bases and J by 5 bases, and 14 bases separated the two germline ends. Germline values: CDR1 LNHDA, CDR2 SQIVND (reference sequence). The CDR3 runs to 15 residues. The CDR3 protein is CASSIQLGSHNEQFF. Here the CDR3 DNA reads TGTGCCAGTAGTATCCAACTGGGTAGTCACAATGAGCAGTTCTTC.

This rearrangement joins TRBV13 to TRBJ2-3; D ambiguous. The length of the CDR3 is 15 residues. V was shortened by 2 bases and J by 11 bases, with 20 bases between the two germline ends. Germline V gene data show CDR1 as PRHDT and CDR2 as FYEKMQ (reference sequence). The CDR3: CASSLSAVAGRKQYF. The CDR3 DNA sequence: TGTGCCAGCAGCTTATCGGCGGTAGCAGGAAGAAAGCAGTATTTT. The variable domain in full, completed from reference TRBV13 and TRBJ2-3, reads AAGVIQSPRHLIKEKRETATLKCYPIPRHDTVYWYQQGPGQDPQFLISFYEKMQSDKGSIPDRFSAQQFSDYHSELNMSSLELGDSALYFCASSLSAVAGRKQYFGPGTRLTVL.

This chain joins TRBV18 and TRBJ1-2; D is uncertain. This CDR3 spans 14 amino acids. V lost 2 bases, J lost 4 bases, and 11 bases lay in between. Germline assignment: CDR1 KGHSH and CDR2 LQKENI. CDR3 DNA sequence: TGTGCCAGCTCACCAGGCCAGGAGATCTATGGCTACACCTTC. Its translation is CASSPGQEIYGYTF.

A few counts support this clone. The rearrangement uses TRBV7-2 and TRBJ2-5; D is unresolved. CDR1 SGHTA and CDR2 FQGNSA come from the germline V gene. The V gene lost 1 base and the J gene lost 5 bases, with 14 bases spanning the gap. The CDR3 extends over 15 amino acids. This chain's CDR3 is CASSLEWQRKETQYF. The CDR3 region has the DNA TGTGCCAGCAGCTTAGAGTGGCAGAGGAAGGAGACCCAGTACTTC.

The chain couples TRBV6-1 to TRBJ1-2, with D perhaps TRBD1 (5 bases). CDR1 MNHNS and CDR2 SASEGT come from the germline V gene. Trimming stripped 6 bases from V and 3 bases from J, with 11 bases between. The length of the CDR3 is 13 residues. The CDR3 nucleotides are TGTGCCAGCAGCGGTGACAGATACTATGGCTACACCTTC. Amino acids: CASSGDRYYGYTF.

The chain has TRBV28 and TRBJ1-4, with a weak D call TRBD1 (6 bases). Germline CDR1 is MDHEN and CDR2 is SYDVKM. CDR3 length: 12 residues. V was trimmed by 8 bases and J by 7 bases, leaving 11 bases between them. CDR3 protein: CASRGLGEKLFF. The CDR3 DNA reads TGTGCCAGCCGGGGGCTTGGTGAAAAACTGTTTTTT.

V and J are TRBV28 and TRBJ2-1; no reliable D call. Looked up from germline, CDR1 is MDHEN and CDR2 is SYDVKM. V was trimmed by 2 bases and J by 5 bases, leaving 13 bases between them. CDR3 length: 15 residues. CDR3 coding DNA: TGTGCCAGCAGTTTAACCCGATACTTCGACAATGAGCAGTTCTTC. It is translated as CASSLTRYFDNEQFF.

The chain employs TRBV5-4 and TRBJ1-1; D is uncertain. V gave up 4 bases and J gave up 4 bases, with 8 bases separating them. Germline CDR1 SGHNT, CDR2 YYREEE (reference sequence). The length of the CDR3 is 12 residues. The CDR3 nucleotides read TGTGCCAGCAGCATCCGCGGCACTGAAGCTTTCTTT. Protein: CASSIRGTEAFF.

The rearrangement links TRBV19 to TRBJ2-3; D is perhaps TRBD1 or TRBD2 (5 bases each). Trimming shortened V by 9 bases and J by 4 bases, and 17 bases separated the two germline ends. This CDR3 region has 14 residues. Germline-derived CDR1 and CDR2 are LNHDA and SQIVND (reference sequence). The CDR3 loop reads CASSWGKRSDTQYF. CDR3 nucleotides: TGTGCCAGCAGCTGGGGGAAAAGATCAGATACGCAGTATTTT.

The J gene is TRBJ2-7, the V gene TRBV29-1; 7 bases are shared with TRBD1. Looked up from germline, CDR1 is SQVTM and CDR2 is ANQGSEA. V shed 1 base, J shed 2 bases, and the junction held 8 bases outside the gene matches. This CDR3 region has 15 residues. The CDR3 bases are TGCAGCGTTGAAGTGGTAGGGACAGCGACCTACGAGCAGTACTTC. This codes for CSVEVVGTATYEQYF.

The chain joins TRBV7-3 to TRBJ2-1; D is perhaps TRBD1 or TRBD2 (5 bases each). Germline CDR1 and CDR2: SGHTA and FQGTGA. This CDR3 spans 15 amino acids. Trimming removed 2 bases from V and 3 bases from J, with 11 bases in between. The CDR3 loop is CASSLEGSSYNEQFF. DNA for the CDR3: TGTGCCAGCAGCTTAGAGGGGAGTAGCTACAATGAGCAGTTCTTC.

V and J are TRBV27 and TRBJ2-2; 11 nucleotides agree with TRBD2. V gave up 7 bases and J gave up 5 bases; unmatched junction bases: 9. Germline V CDR1 and CDR2: MNHEY, SMNVEV (reference sequence). This CDR3 has 16 residues. DNA of the CDR3: TGTGCCAGCACGAAACTAGCGGGAGCTGGAACCGGGGAGCTGTTTTTT. It translates to CASTKLAGAGTGELFF.

The rearrangement uses TRBV6-5 and TRBJ1-1; no definite D call. CDR1 and CDR2 from the germline V gene are MNHEY and SVGAGI. V lost 2 bases and J 1 base, leaving 5 bases between the germline ends. The CDR3 totals 13 residues. The CDR3 DNA is TGTGCCAGCAGTTACAAACAGAACACTGAAGCTTTCTTT. Translation gives CASSYKQNTEAFF.

This chain uses TRBV7-2 with TRBJ2-7; 7 nucleotides agree with TRBD2. J was trimmed by 3 bases and V by 4 bases; bases with no gene match: 9. The CDR3 extends over 15 amino acids. Looked up from germline, CDR1 is SGHTA and CDR2 is FQGNSA. The CDR3 loop is CASSSPPGTIYEQYF. The DNA of the CDR3 is TGTGCCAGCAGCTCCCCCCCGGGGACTATCTACGAGCAGTACTTC.